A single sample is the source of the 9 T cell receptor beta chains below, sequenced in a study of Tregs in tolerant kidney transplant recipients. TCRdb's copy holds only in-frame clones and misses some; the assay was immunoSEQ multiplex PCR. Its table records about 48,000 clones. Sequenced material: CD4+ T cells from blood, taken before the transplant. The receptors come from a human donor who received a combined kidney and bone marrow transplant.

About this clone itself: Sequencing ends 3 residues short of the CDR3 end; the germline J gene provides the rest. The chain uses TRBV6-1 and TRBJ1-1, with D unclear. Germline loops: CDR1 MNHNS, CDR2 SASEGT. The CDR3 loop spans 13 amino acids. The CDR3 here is CASSEVSIQAAFF. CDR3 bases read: TGTGCCAGCAGTGAGGTTTCGATCCAGGCA.

CDR3 DNA (partial): TGCAGCGTTGTTGTGGGGGGACAGGGCTACGAG. This gives the protein CSVVVGGQGYE. The CDR3 in its entirety is CSVVVGGQGYEQYF. The chain has TRBV29-1 and TRBJ2-7, with TRBD1 matching over 9 bases. The read terminates 3 residues before the CDR3 end, so the remaining end is supplied by the germline J gene. Trimming at V came to 4 bases and at J to 3 bases, leaving 7 bases not matched to a gene. The CDR3 sequence is 14 residues long. Germline V CDR1 and CDR2: SQVTM, ANQGSEA.

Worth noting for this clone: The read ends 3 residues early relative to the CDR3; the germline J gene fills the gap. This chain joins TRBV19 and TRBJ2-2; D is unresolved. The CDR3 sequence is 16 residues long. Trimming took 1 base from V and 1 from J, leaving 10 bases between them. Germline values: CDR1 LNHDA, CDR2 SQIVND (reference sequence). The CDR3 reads CASSIVGFLNTGELFF. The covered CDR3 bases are TGTGCCAGTAGTATAGTAGGGTTCTTGAACACCGGGGAG. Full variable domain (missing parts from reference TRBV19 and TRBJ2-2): DGGITQSPKYLFRKEGQNVTLSCEQNLNHDAMYWYRQDPGQGLRLIYYSQIVNDFQKGDIAEGYSVSREKKESFPLTVTSAQKNPTAFYLCASSIVGFLNTGELFFGEGSRLTVL.

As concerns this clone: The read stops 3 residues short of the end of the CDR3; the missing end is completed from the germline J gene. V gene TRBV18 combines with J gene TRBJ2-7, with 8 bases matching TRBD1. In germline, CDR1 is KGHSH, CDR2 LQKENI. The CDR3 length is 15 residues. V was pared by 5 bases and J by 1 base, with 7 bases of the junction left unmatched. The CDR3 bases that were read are TGTGCCAGCTCATACCGGGACAGGTCATCCTACGAG. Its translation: CASSYRDRSSYE. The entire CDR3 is CASSYRDRSSYEQYF.

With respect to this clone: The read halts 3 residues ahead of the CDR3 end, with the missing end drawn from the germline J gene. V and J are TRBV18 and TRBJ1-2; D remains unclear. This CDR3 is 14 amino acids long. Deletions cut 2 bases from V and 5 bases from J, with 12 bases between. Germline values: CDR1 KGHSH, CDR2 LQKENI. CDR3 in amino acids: CASSPRNGEYGYTF. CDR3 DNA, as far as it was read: TGTGCCAGCTCACCAAGGAACGGGGAATATGGC.

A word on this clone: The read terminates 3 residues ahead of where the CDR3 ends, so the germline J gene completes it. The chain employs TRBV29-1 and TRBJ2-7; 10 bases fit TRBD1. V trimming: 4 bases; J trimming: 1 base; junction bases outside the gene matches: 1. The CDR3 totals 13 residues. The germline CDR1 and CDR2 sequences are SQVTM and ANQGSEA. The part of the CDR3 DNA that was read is TGCAGCGTTGGGGGACAGGGGTCCTACGAG. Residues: CSVGGQGSYE. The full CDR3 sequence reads CSVGGQGSYEQYF.

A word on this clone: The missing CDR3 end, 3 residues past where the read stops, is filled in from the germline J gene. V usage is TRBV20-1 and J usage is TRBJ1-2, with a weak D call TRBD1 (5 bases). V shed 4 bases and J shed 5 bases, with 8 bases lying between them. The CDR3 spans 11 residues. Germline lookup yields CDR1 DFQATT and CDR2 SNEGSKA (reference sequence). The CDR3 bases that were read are TGCAGTGCTATCACAGGTTATGGC. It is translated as CSAITGYG. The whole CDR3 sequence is CSAITGYGYTF.

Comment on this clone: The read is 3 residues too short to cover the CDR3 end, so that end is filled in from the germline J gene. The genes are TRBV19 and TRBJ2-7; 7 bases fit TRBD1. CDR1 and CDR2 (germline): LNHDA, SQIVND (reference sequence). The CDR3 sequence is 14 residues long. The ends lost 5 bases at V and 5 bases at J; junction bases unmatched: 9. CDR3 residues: CASSVGRDRHEQYF. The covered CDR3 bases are TGTGCCAGTAGTGTTGGCAGGGACAGACACGAG.

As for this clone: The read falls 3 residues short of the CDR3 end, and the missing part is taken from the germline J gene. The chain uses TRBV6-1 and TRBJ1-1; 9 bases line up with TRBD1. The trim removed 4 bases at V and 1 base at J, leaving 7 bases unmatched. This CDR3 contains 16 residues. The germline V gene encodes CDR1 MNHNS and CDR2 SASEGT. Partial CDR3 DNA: TGTGCCAGCAGTGCCTGGACAGGGGTAGGGAACACTGAA. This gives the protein CASSAWTGVGNTE. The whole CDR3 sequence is CASSAWTGVGNTEAFF.